This T cell receptor (beta chain) was captured by sequencing in a study of PD-1 blockade in classical Hodgkin lymphoma. Study results and limitations: Newly diagnosed patients and complete responders had comparable diversity at baseline. The causes of the repertoire differences, possibly disease activity or prior therapy, remain undefined. Relapsed/refractory patients reportedly had lower baseline diversity than newly diagnosed patients.

The table came from immunoSEQ multiplex PCR; TCRdb's copy has only in-frame clones and leaves some out. The sample records about 22,000 clones, around 80% being singletons. A word on this clone: What it binds is not known.

Each patient experienced a relapse that followed autologous stem cell transplantation, and brentuximab vedotin exposure varied. This CDR3 region has 15 residues. Trimming removed 4 bases from V and 4 bases from J, with 15 bases in between. The V gene's germline CDR1 is SGHNT and CDR2 YYREEE (reference sequence). This TCR was sampled from a human donor with classical Hodgkin lymphoma. The sequences come from peripheral blood mononuclear cells (PBMCs), collected before the second cycle of nivolumab. V usage is TRBV5-4 and J usage is TRBJ1-5, with D tentatively TRBD1 (6 bases). CDR3 sequence reads: CASSVWGGGNQPQHF. The CDR3 nucleotides read TGTGCCAGCAGCGTTTGGGGAGGGGGTAATCAGCCCCAGCATTTT.